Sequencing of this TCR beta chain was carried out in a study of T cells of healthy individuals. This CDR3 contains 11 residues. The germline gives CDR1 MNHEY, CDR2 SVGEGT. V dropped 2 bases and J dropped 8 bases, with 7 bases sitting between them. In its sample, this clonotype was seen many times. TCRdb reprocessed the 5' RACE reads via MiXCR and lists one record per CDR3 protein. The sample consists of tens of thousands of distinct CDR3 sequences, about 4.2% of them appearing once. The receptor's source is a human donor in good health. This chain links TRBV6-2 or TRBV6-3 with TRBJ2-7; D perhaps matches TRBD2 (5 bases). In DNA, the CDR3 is TGTGCCAGCAGTTACACCGGGAAGCAGTACTTC. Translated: CASSYTGKQYF.